One and the same sample provided the 27 T cell receptor beta chains below, sequenced in a study of chemoradiotherapy in HPV16-positive cancers. Only in-frame clones appear in the TCRdb table, and some are missing; sequencing was by immunoSEQ multiplex PCR. The sample consists of about 53,000 clones, about 92% of them appearing once. Material: blood, obtained from a patient who underwent chemoradiotherapy. These TCRs come from a human donor with HPV-associated anogenital cancer.

This chain uses TRBV25-1 with TRBJ2-3; 9 bases fit TRBD2. This CDR3 is 15 amino acids long. Germline values: CDR1 MGHDK, CDR2 SYGVNS. V was clipped by 3 bases and J by 3 bases; unmatched bases: 4. Here the CDR3 DNA reads TGTGCCAGCAGTGAGCGGGAGGGAACTACAGATACGCAGTATTTT. Its protein product is CASSEREGTTDTQYF.

This clone was seen only once. The chain has TRBV5-1 and TRBJ2-5, with D possibly TRBD2 on 7 matching bases. Germline V gene lookup returns CDR1 SGHRS and CDR2 YFSETQ. V dropped 4 bases and J dropped 5 bases, with 18 bases sitting between them. There are 15 residues in the CDR3. The CDR3 here is CASSLSGGVGETQYF. The CDR3 bases are TGCGCCAGCAGCCTTTCGGGGGGCGTGGGGGAGACCCAGTACTTC.

The chain links TRBV15 to TRBJ1-4; 9 bases line up with TRBD1. The CDR3 sequence is 16 residues long. Looked up from germline, CDR1 is LNHNV and CDR2 is YYDKDF (reference sequence). V was clipped by 3 bases and J by 5 bases; unmatched bases: 7. CDR3 protein: CATSRGSGTGNEKLFF. DNA of the CDR3: TGTGCCACCAGCAGGGGGTCGGGGACAGGGAATGAAAAACTGTTTTTT.

The gene calls are TRBV6-6 and TRBJ2-7; the match to TRBD1 covers 8 bases. The CDR3 runs 14 residues. Germline assignment: CDR1 MNHNY and CDR2 SVGAGI (reference sequence). The J segment lost 5 bases and the V segment lost 5 bases, leaving 8 bases of the junction unmatched. In DNA form, the CDR3 reads TGTGCCAGCAGTATCCCAGGGGGCGCGGACGAGCAGTACTTC. Its translation is CASSIPGGADEQYF.

This clone was picked up one time. V and J are TRBV19 and TRBJ2-7, with 9 bases identical to TRBD2. Per the germline V gene, CDR1 is LNHDA and CDR2 is SQIVND (reference sequence). V was clipped by 0 bases and J by 6 bases; unmatched bases: 18. CDR3 length: 19 residues. CDR3 DNA sequence: TGTGCCAGTAGTATAGATCGACTTGGGCTAGCGGGGAGGAGACGCGAGCAGTACTTC. Translating it yields CASSIDRLGLAGRRREQYF.

The rearrangement uses TRBV5-8 and TRBJ2-7; TRBD1 matches 7 bases. The CDR3 extends over 14 amino acids. V dropped 1 base and J dropped 2; count of bases not matched to a gene: 3. Per the germline V gene, CDR1 is SGHTS and CDR2 is YDEGEE. This CDR3 reads CASSLLDRTYEQYF. The CDR3 bases are TGTGCCAGCAGCTTGCTGGACAGGACCTACGAGCAGTACTTC.

This chain uses TRBV5-1 with TRBJ1-5; 10 bases line up with TRBD1. CDR1 and CDR2 (germline): SGHRS, YFSETQ. The CDR3 loop spans 14 amino acids. V lost 3 bases to trimming and J lost 4 bases; unmatched junction nucleotides: 1. The CDR3: CASSSGQGNQPQHF. The CDR3 DNA follows: TGCGCCAGCAGCTCGGGACAGGGGAATCAGCCCCAGCATTTT.

The chain uses TRBV6-1 and TRBJ1-5, with no clear D. Germline V CDR1 and CDR2: MNHNS, SASEGT. Trimming shortened V by 3 bases and J by 5 bases, and 14 bases separated the two germline ends. CDR3 size: 15 residues. The CDR3 nucleotides read TGTGCCAGCAGTGATCTCCGGACGGAATATCAGCCCCAGCATTTT. Encoded protein: CASSDLRTEYQPQHF.

This clone is a singleton in its sample. J is TRBJ2-7 and V is TRBV30, with a weak D call TRBD2 (5 bases). Trimming removed 5 bases at V and 6 bases at J, with 17 bases between. Germline V lookup: CDR1 GTSNPN, CDR2 SVGIG (reference sequence). This CDR3 has 13 residues. The CDR3: CAWRAPGISEQYF. The CDR3 bases are TGTGCCTGGCGGGCCCCCGGGATCAGCGAGCAGTACTTC.

V gene TRBV6-6 combines with J gene TRBJ2-7; 8 nucleotides line up with TRBD1. Germline V gene lookup returns CDR1 MNHNY and CDR2 SVGAGI (reference sequence). Trimming cost V 5 bases and J 0 bases; bases outside gene matches: 6. The CDR3 loop spans 15 amino acids. Here the CDR3 reads CASSRIQGASYEQYF. CDR3 sequence (DNA): TGTGCCAGCAGTAGGATCCAGGGGGCCTCCTACGAGCAGTACTTC.

The CDR3 reads CASSFGPSYEQYF. The CDR3 coding sequence is TGTGCCAGCAGCTTTGGGCCGTCCTACGAGCAGTACTTC. The V call is TRBV7-3, the J call TRBJ2-7; D ambiguous. Germline values: CDR1 SGHTA, CDR2 FQGTGA. The CDR3 runs to 13 residues. The V end lost 3 bases, the J end lost 1 base, and 7 bases lay between the germline ends.

This chain connects TRBV6-5 to TRBJ2-7; no clear D gene. CDR3 length: 11 residues. Germline V CDR1 and CDR2: MNHEY, SVGAGI. The V gene lost 2 bases and the J gene lost 6 bases, with 5 bases spanning the gap. The CDR3 here is CASSYRSEQYF. The CDR3 coding sequence is TGTGCCAGCAGTTACCGGAGCGAGCAGTACTTC.

This rearrangement joins TRBV9 to TRBJ2-2; perhaps TRBD1 as D (6 bases). V was clipped by 1 base and J by 1 base, with 8 bases between them. The CDR3 has 15 amino acids. CDR1 is SGDLS and CDR2 is YYNGEE in the germline V gene. CDR3 DNA: TGTGCCAGCAGCGTACAACAGGGGAACACCGGGGAGCTGTTTTTT. This codes for CASSVQQGNTGELFF.

The chain links TRBV5-4 to TRBJ1-1; no clear D. CDR1 is SGHNT, CDR2 YYREEE, per germline (reference sequence). CDR3 length: 13 amino acids. Trimming removed 4 bases at V and 5 bases at J, with 12 bases between. CDR3 sequence reads: CASSPASTTEAFF. For the CDR3, the DNA is TGTGCCAGCAGCCCAGCCTCGACTACTGAAGCTTTCTTT.

The chain uses TRBV5-8 and TRBJ1-3; 7 nucleotides align to TRBD1. Per germline, CDR1 SGHTS and CDR2 YDEGEE. V trimming: 2 bases; J trimming: 2 bases; junction bases outside the gene matches: 4. The length of the CDR3 is 15 residues. The CDR3 bases are TGTGCCAGCAGCTTTGGAACAGGGGCTGGAAACACCATATATTTT. Protein sequence: CASSFGTGAGNTIYF.

CDR3 protein: CAGQGGTDTQYF. As DNA, the CDR3 is TGTGCCGGCCAGGGTGGCACAGATACGCAGTATTTT. The chain links TRBV18 to TRBJ2-3; perhaps TRBD1 as D (5 bases). The CDR3 consists of 12 residues. With 11 bases removed from V and 1 base from J, the gap between germline ends came to 10 bases. Per the germline V gene, CDR1 is KGHSH and CDR2 is LQKENI.

In this sample, this clone turned up once. The genes are TRBV6-5 and TRBJ2-5; TRBD1 matches at 8 bases. CDR1 is MNHEY and CDR2 is SVGAGI in the germline V gene. The CDR3 totals 15 residues. V was clipped by 2 bases and J by 5 bases; unmatched bases: 7. DNA for the CDR3: TGTGCCAGCAGTTACCCAGCAGGGGGCACGGAGACCCAGTACTTC. It is translated as CASSYPAGGTETQYF.

This rearrangement joins TRBV5-6 to TRBJ1-3, with D possibly being TRBD1 (6 bases). From germline, CDR1 is SGHDT and CDR2 YYEEEE. The CDR3 has 14 amino acids. Deletions cut 0 bases from V and 3 bases from J, with 7 bases between. For the CDR3, the DNA is TGTGCCAGCAGCTTGGACAGGGTTGGAAACACCATATATTTT. Its protein is CASSLDRVGNTIYF.

CDR3 amino acids: CASSISGGRNTGELFF. The CDR3 DNA is TGTGCCAGTAGTATTTCAGGGGGCAGGAACACCGGGGAGCTGTTTTTT. This sequence joins TRBV19 and TRBJ2-2, with 8 bases lining up with TRBD1. Unmatched junction bases numbered 4, after V lost 3 bases and J lost 1 base. This CDR3 region has 16 residues. Germline V CDR1 and CDR2: LNHDA, SQIVND (reference sequence).

This sequence joins TRBV10-3 and TRBJ2-7; TRBD1 matches 11 bases. With V trimmed by 6 bases and J by 5 bases, 6 bases remained unmatched. This CDR3 region has 14 residues. Germline loops: CDR1 ENHRY, CDR2 SYGVKD. CDR3 residues: CAIRGTGGRDEQYF. Here the CDR3 DNA reads TGTGCCATCAGGGGGACAGGGGGTCGGGACGAGCAGTACTTC.

This chain links TRBV30 with TRBJ2-7; no definite D call. CDR1 GTSNPN and CDR2 SVGIG come from the germline V gene (reference sequence). The CDR3 is 14 residues long. Between the trimmed V and J ends, which lost 0 bases and 0 bases, there was a span of 9 bases. The DNA of the CDR3 is TGTGCCTGGAGTGTACCCCTTTCCTCCTACGAGCAGTACTTC. It specifies CAWSVPLSSYEQYF.

This chain links TRBV7-2 with TRBJ2-5; D perhaps matches TRBD1 (5 bases). The germline V gene has CDR1 SGHTA and CDR2 FQGNSA. The V and J ends lost 5 bases and 4 bases respectively, with 20 bases between them. The CDR3 consists of 16 residues. CDR3 sequence: CASSPRTLGVGETQYF. For the CDR3, the DNA is TGTGCCAGCAGCCCTCGGACGCTAGGGGTGGGAGAGACCCAGTACTTC.

The genes are TRBV5-1 and TRBJ1-4, with 7 bases lining up with TRBD1. The CDR3 extends over 16 amino acids. The germline V gene has CDR1 SGHRS and CDR2 YFSETQ. With V trimmed by 4 bases and J by 0 bases, 6 bases remained unmatched. The CDR3 nucleotides read TGCGCCAGCAGCCCACAGGGGCTCTCAACTAATGAAAAACTGTTTTTT. It yields the protein CASSPQGLSTNEKLFF.

The chain couples TRBV7-3 to TRBJ2-1, with D unclear. The CDR3 totals 17 residues. CDR1 is SGHTA, CDR2 FQGTGA, per germline. With 0 bases removed from V and 0 bases from J, the gap between germline ends came to 12 bases. The DNA of the CDR3 is TGTGCCAGCAGCTTAACAGAATCCTTTAGCTCCTACAATGAGCAGTTCTTC. Translating gives CASSLTESFSSYNEQFF.

The CDR3, as DNA: TGTGCCAGCAAGGCCAGGGCAGACACCGGGGAGCTGTTTTTT. Its protein is CASKARADTGELFF. The V call is TRBV6-4, the J call TRBJ2-2; possible D gene TRBD1, 5 bases. V was cut by 7 bases and J by 3 bases, with 12 bases left in between. The CDR3 contains 14 residues. Germline lookup yields CDR1 MRHNA and CDR2 SNTAGT.

The CDR3: CASSRTEGVGEKLFF. CDR3 sequence (DNA): TGTGCCAGCAGCCGGACGGAGGGGGTAGGCGAAAAACTGTTTTTT. This rearrangement joins TRBV5-6 to TRBJ1-4; weak D call: TRBD1 (6 bases). Deletions cut 4 bases from V and 8 bases from J, with 18 bases between. This CDR3 comprises 15 residues. CDR1 and CDR2 (germline): SGHDT, YYEEEE.

V and J are TRBV5-1 and TRBJ2-1, with 12 positions matching TRBD2. The CDR3 extends over 16 amino acids. Per the germline V gene, CDR1 is SGHRS and CDR2 is YFSETQ. V trimming: 3 bases; J trimming: 3 bases; junction bases outside the gene matches: 4. CDR3 region: CASSWRTSGDYNEQFF. The CDR3 nucleotides read TGCGCCAGCAGCTGGAGGACTAGCGGGGACTACAATGAGCAGTTCTTC.